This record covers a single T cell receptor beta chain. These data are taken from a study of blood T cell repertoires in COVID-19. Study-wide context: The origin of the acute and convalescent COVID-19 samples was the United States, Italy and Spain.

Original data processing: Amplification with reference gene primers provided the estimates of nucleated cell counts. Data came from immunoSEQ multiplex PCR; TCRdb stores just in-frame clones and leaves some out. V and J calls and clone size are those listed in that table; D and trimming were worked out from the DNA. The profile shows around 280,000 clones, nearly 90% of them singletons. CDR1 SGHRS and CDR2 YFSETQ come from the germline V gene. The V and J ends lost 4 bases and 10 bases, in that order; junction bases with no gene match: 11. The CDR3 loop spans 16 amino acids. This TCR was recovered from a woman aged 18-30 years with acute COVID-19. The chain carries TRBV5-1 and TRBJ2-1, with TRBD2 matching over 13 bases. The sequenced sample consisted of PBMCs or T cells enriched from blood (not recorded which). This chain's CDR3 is CASSPGLAGSPGEQFF. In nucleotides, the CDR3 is TGCGCCAGCAGCCCGGGACTAGCGGGAAGTCCGGGCGAGCAGTTCTTC.